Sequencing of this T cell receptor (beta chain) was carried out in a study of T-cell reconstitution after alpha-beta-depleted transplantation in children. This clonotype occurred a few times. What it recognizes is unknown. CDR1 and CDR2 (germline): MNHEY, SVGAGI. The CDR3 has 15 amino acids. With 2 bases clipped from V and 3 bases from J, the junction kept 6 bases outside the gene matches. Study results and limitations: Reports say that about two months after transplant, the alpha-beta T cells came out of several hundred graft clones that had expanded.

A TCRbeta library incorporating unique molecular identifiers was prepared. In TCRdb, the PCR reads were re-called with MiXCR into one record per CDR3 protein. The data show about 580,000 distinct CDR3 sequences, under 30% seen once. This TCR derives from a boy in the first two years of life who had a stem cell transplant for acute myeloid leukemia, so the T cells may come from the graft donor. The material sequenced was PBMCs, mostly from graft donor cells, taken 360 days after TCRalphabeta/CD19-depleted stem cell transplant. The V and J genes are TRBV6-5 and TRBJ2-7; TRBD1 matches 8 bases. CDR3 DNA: TGTGCCAGCAGTTACGCCGTGACAGGGGACTACGAGCAGTACTTC. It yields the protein CASSYAVTGDYEQYF.